This is a list of T cell receptor beta chains from one sample in a study of T cells in Graves' hyperthyroidism and ophthalmopathy. TCRdb analysed the multiplex PCR reads with MiXCR anew, one entry per CDR3 protein. The sample carries 300,000 to 450,000 distinct CDR3 sequences, approximately 18% recorded once. Sequencing input: blood. The source of these receptors is a woman in her twenties or thirties with Graves' hyperthyroidism that later progressed to Graves' ophthalmopathy. Each CDR3 is given with its conserved first and last residue. The order of the fields is J gene, D gene, V gene, clone size, CDR3 protein, CDR3 DNA. D genes are given only for firm matches. A clone size is listed for some rows: how often the clone was seen (once, few, many), or a class if it is expanded.

j_call: TRBJ1-2
d_call: TRBD1
v_call: TRBV28
clone_size: many
cdr3_aa: CASSPWDRIYGYTF
cdr3_nt: TGTGCCAGCAGTCCATGGGACAGGATCTATGGCTACACCTTC

j_call: TRBJ2-1
d_call: TRBD1
v_call: TRBV7-9
clone_size: few
cdr3_aa: CATNQQGANEQFF
cdr3_nt: TGTGCCACCAATCAACAGGGGGCGAATGAGCAGTTCTTC

j_call: TRBJ1-3
d_call: .
v_call: TRBV20-1
clone_size: .
cdr3_aa: CSAREGAAGNTIYF
cdr3_nt: TGCAGTGCTAGAGAAGGCGCCGCTGGAAACACCATATATTTT

j_call: TRBJ2-5
d_call: TRBD1
v_call: TRBV7-9
clone_size: few
cdr3_aa: CVSEDRVRETQYF
cdr3_nt: TGTGTCTCCGAGGACAGGGTCCGAGAGACCCAGTACTTC

j_call: TRBJ2-5
d_call: TRBD1
v_call: TRBV9
clone_size: few
cdr3_aa: CASSTWTGGLQETQYF
cdr3_nt: TGTGCCAGCAGCACCTGGACAGGGGGTCTCCAAGAGACCCAGTACTTC

j_call: TRBJ2-3
d_call: .
v_call: TRBV27
clone_size: few
cdr3_aa: CASSSPSRAPDTQYF
cdr3_nt: TGTGCCAGCAGTTCACCTTCGCGCGCCCCAGATACGCAGTATTTT

j_call: TRBJ2-5
d_call: TRBD1
v_call: TRBV7-8
clone_size: many
cdr3_aa: CASSPDRVYQETQYF
cdr3_nt: TGTGCCAGCAGCCCAGACAGGGTTTACCAAGAGACCCAGTACTTC

j_call: TRBJ1-1
d_call: TRBD1
v_call: TRBV28
clone_size: many
cdr3_aa: CASRGQGITEAFF
cdr3_nt: TGTGCCAGCAGGGGACAGGGTATCACTGAAGCTTTCTTT

j_call: TRBJ2-3
d_call: TRBD2
v_call: TRBV7-8
clone_size: many
cdr3_aa: CASSLTSGSLYTQYF
cdr3_nt: TGTGCCAGCAGCCTGACTAGCGGGAGTTTATATACGCAGTATTTT

j_call: TRBJ2-1
d_call: TRBD1
v_call: TRBV19
clone_size: few
cdr3_aa: CASSTDRGRISGTNEQFF
cdr3_nt: TGTGCCAGTAGTACCGACAGGGGGCGAATAAGCGGGACCAATGAGCAGTTCTTC

j_call: TRBJ2-1
d_call: .
v_call: TRBV19
clone_size: .
cdr3_aa: CASGTLGRYNEQFF
cdr3_nt: TGTGCCAGCGGGACCCTCGGGCGTTACAATGAGCAGTTCTTC

j_call: TRBJ1-1
d_call: .
v_call: TRBV28
clone_size: many
cdr3_aa: CASRQLDGGLNTEAFF
cdr3_nt: TGTGCCAGCAGACAATTAGACGGGGGGTTGAACACTGAAGCTTTCTTT

j_call: TRBJ2-5
d_call: .
v_call: TRBV6-1
clone_size: many
cdr3_aa: CASSRNIQETQYF
cdr3_nt: TGTGCCAGCAGCCGAAACATCCAAGAGACCCAGTACTTC

j_call: TRBJ1-2
d_call: .
v_call: TRBV7-9
clone_size: many
cdr3_aa: CASSSTGVAPPANYGYTF
cdr3_nt: TGTGCCAGCAGCTCAACTGGCGTGGCGCCGCCAGCTAACTATGGCTACACCTTC

j_call: TRBJ2-3
d_call: .
v_call: TRBV9
clone_size: few
cdr3_aa: CASSTPLIAPGTDTQYF
cdr3_nt: TGTGCCAGCAGCACCCCTCTTATAGCCCCGGGCACAGATACGCAGTATTTT

j_call: TRBJ2-7
d_call: TRBD1
v_call: TRBV2
clone_size: many
cdr3_aa: CASSGGGQGIDEQYF
cdr3_nt: TGTGCCAGCAGTGGTGGGGGACAGGGTATTGATGAGCAGTACTTC

j_call: TRBJ2-1
d_call: .
v_call: TRBV6-6
clone_size: few
cdr3_aa: CASSYSFNEQFF
cdr3_nt: TGTGCCAGCAGTTACTCCTTCAATGAGCAGTTCTTC

j_call: TRBJ1-1
d_call: .
v_call: TRBV27
clone_size: many
cdr3_aa: CASSPLPGGGPNTEAFF
cdr3_nt: TGTGCCAGCAGCCCTTTGCCCGGGGGGGGCCCGAACACTGAAGCTTTCTTT

j_call: TRBJ1-2
d_call: .
v_call: TRBV27
clone_size: .
cdr3_aa: CASPHQEIYGYTF
cdr3_nt: TGTGCCAGCCCCCACCAGGAAATCTATGGCTACACCTTC

j_call: TRBJ2-7
d_call: .
v_call: TRBV2
clone_size: few
cdr3_aa: CASSAMDLSSYEQYF
cdr3_nt: TGTGCCAGCAGTGCGATGGACTTAAGCTCCTACGAGCAGTACTTC

j_call: TRBJ2-7
d_call: .
v_call: TRBV6-6
clone_size: .
cdr3_aa: CASSYSGQSSYEQYF
cdr3_nt: TGTGCCAGCAGTTACTCCGGGCAGAGCTCCTACGAGCAGTACTTC

j_call: TRBJ1-1
d_call: TRBD1
v_call: TRBV20-1
clone_size: many
cdr3_aa: CSARAGGTEAFF
cdr3_nt: TGCAGTGCTAGAGCAGGGGGAACTGAAGCTTTCTTT

j_call: TRBJ2-5
d_call: .
v_call: TRBV5-8
clone_size: many
cdr3_aa: CASTPVLIAETQYF
cdr3_nt: TGTGCCAGCACCCCGGTACTAATCGCTGAGACCCAGTACTTC

j_call: TRBJ1-5
d_call: .
v_call: TRBV5-1
clone_size: many
cdr3_aa: CASSLEGLRNQPQHF
cdr3_nt: TGCGCCAGCAGCTTGGAGGGTCTGCGCAATCAGCCCCAGCATTTT

j_call: TRBJ2-1
d_call: TRBD2
v_call: TRBV11-3
clone_size: few
cdr3_aa: CASSPGEGLAGARNEQFF
cdr3_nt: TGTGCCAGCAGCCCTGGTGAGGGACTAGCGGGAGCGAGGAATGAGCAGTTCTTC

j_call: TRBJ1-2
d_call: TRBD1
v_call: TRBV27
clone_size: many
cdr3_aa: CASSRYDLQGSYSYTF
cdr3_nt: TGTGCCAGCAGTAGATACGATCTACAGGGGTCCTATAGCTACACCTTC

j_call: TRBJ2-3
d_call: TRBD2
v_call: TRBV6-1
clone_size: .
cdr3_aa: CASSTGLGSGRADTQYF
cdr3_nt: TGTGCCAGCAGCACGGGGCTCGGTAGCGGGAGGGCAGATACGCAGTATTTT